The TCR beta chain under discussion was sequenced for a study of blood T cell repertoires in COVID-19. Looking at the study overall: PBMCs, B-cell-depleted T cells, or T cells were the source of the cDNA or gDNA that made up the material.

Germline V gene data show CDR1 as SGHDT and CDR2 as YYEEEE. V was cut by 0 bases and J by 4 bases, with 13 bases left in between. There are 15 residues in the CDR3. Sequencing was performed with immunoSEQ multiplex PCR; in TCRdb, only in-frame clones are kept and a portion is missing. The sample holds over 250,000 clones; about nine tenths are singletons and the top ten take 0.95% to 1.3%. Participants came from about 24 US areas, aged about 18 to 89 years. Recovered status in Cohort 3 required two negative PCRs, clearance, or symptom resolution. The chain combines TRBV5-6 with TRBJ1-1, with D unresolved. This receptor was obtained from a woman between 25 and 40 years old who had recovered from COVID-19. Sequenced input: PBMCs or T cells enriched from blood (not recorded which). CDR3 coding DNA: TGTGCCAGCAGCTTGGGGCCCAATTGGAGCACTGAAGCTTTCTTT. This sequence encodes CASSLGPNWSTEAFF.